This TCR beta chain is from a study of cytomegalovirus exposure and HLA in healthy donors. Study findings and constraints: Prior analysis indicated that the majority of TCR beta V segments exhibited productivity approximately 87% or approximately 30% of the time. As a later analysis revealed, most CMV-associated TCR beta chains appeared HLA-restricted. 87-base-pair reads could not separate some V segments, including TRBV6-2 and TRBV6-3. An assumption of roughly uniform sequencing depth across donors underlay the presence/absence analyses.

Comments on this clone: Its cognate antigen is unknown.

This CDR3 has 15 amino acids. Germline CDR1 reads LNHNV; CDR2 reads YYDKDF (reference sequence). V lost 5 bases and J lost 0, with 11 bases in between. PCR amplification relied on 60 Vbeta primers (plus 13 Jbeta primers). Data came from immunoSEQ multiplex PCR; TCRdb stores just in-frame clones and leaves some out. This sample's clone table lists about 59,000 clones. The chain employs TRBV15 and TRBJ2-1; tentative D call: TRBD1 (5 bases). The receptor's source is a man between 25 and 39 years old in good health and CMV-seropositive. Material for sequencing was PBMCs. The CDR3 loop is CATSLGQSSYNEQFF. The CDR3 region has the DNA TGTGCCACCAGCCTTGGACAAAGCTCCTACAATGAGCAGTTCTTC.